The 32 T cell receptor beta chains reported below all come from one sample, sequenced in a study of T cell clonotyping in hematopoietic cell transplantation. This sample's time point: recipient sample about 28 days before transplant, after cytoreduction. Only in-frame clones appear in the TCRdb table, and some are missing; sequencing was by immunoSEQ multiplex PCR. The repertoire includes tens of thousands of clones, around 86% of them detected once, and around 5.5% sits in the top ten. Sequences were derived from peripheral blood mononuclear cells, sampled before stem cell transplant. The receptors here all came from a man between 60 and 75 years old with biphenotypic leukemia. Some clones in this sample may be carry-over from other donors' samples.

This chain links TRBV5-6 with TRBJ1-3; D remains unclear. The germline gives CDR1 SGHDT, CDR2 YYEEEE. V was shortened by 4 bases and J by 0 bases, with 17 bases between the two germline ends. This CDR3 is 17 amino acids long. CDR3 region: CASSHSPGYSSGNTIYF. The CDR3 DNA reads as TGTGCCAGCAGCCACTCTCCAGGTTACAGCTCTGGAAACACCATATATTTT.

The V call is TRBV28, the J call TRBJ2-6; D call uncertain. CDR1 is MDHEN, CDR2 SYDVKM, per germline. The CDR3 is 14 residues long. V was trimmed by 10 bases and J by 0 bases, leaving 10 bases between them. CDR3 region: CATMVDSGANVLTF. CDR3 DNA: TGTGCCACGATGGTCGACTCTGGGGCCAACGTCCTGACTTTC.

This clone was detected once. V and J are TRBV5-3 and TRBJ2-3; D may be TRBD1 (6 bases). TRBV5-3 is an ORF for which the function is uncertain. Trimming took off 6 bases at V and 0 bases at J, with 17 bases between the two ends. The CDR3 has 16 amino acids. This CDR3 is CARILLGDTSTDTQYF. Written as DNA, the CDR3 is TGTGCCAGAATACTGTTAGGGGACACTAGCACAGATACGCAGTATTTT.

This chain connects TRBV9 to TRBJ1-2, with D unresolved. V lost 3 bases to trimming and J lost 8 bases, with 17 bases between them. Germline V gene data show CDR1 as SGDLS and CDR2 as YYNGEE. This CDR3 is built from 14 residues. This CDR3 is CASSGDMFPFGYTF. The CDR3, as DNA: TGTGCCAGCAGCGGCGACATGTTTCCCTTCGGCTACACCTTC.

V gene TRBV4-2 combines with J gene TRBJ1-4, with D possibly TRBD1 on 6 matching bases. V lost 3 bases and J 7 bases, leaving 18 bases between the germline ends. The CDR3 is made up of 16 amino acids. Germline V lookup: CDR1 LGHNA, CDR2 YNFKEQ. CDR3 DNA sequence: TGTGCCAGCAGCCAGGGGTCACAGGAGGGGGGTGAAAAACTGTTTTTT. Amino acid sequence: CASSQGSQEGGEKLFF.

This chain links TRBV5-6 with TRBJ2-7; D remains unclear. CDR3 length: 14 amino acids. Trimming took off 3 bases at V and 6 bases at J, with 16 bases between the two ends. The germline CDR1 and CDR2 sequences are SGHDT and YYEEEE. CDR3: CASSYWLQGREQYF. CDR3 nucleotides: TGTGCCAGCAGCTATTGGCTCCAAGGGCGCGAGCAGTACTTC.

The chain is built from TRBV5-1 and TRBJ2-3; the D call may be TRBD1 or TRBD2 (5 bases each). Germline loops: CDR1 SGHRS, CDR2 YFSETQ. There are 17 residues in the CDR3. Between the trimmed V and J ends, which lost 4 bases and 1 base, there was a span of 19 bases. In DNA, the CDR3 is TGCGCCAGCAGCGGAATGGCGTCCGGGGCGGGCACAGATACGCAGTATTTT. Encoded protein: CASSGMASGAGTDTQYF. Variable domain in full (rest from reference TRBV5-1 and TRBJ2-3): KAGVTQTPRYLIKTRGQQVTLSCSPISGHRSVSWYQQTPGQGLQFLFEYFSETQRNKGNFPGRFSGRQFSNSRSEMNVSTLELGDSALYLCASSGMASGAGTDTQYFGPGTRLTVL.

The rearrangement joins TRBV28 to TRBJ1-3; possible D gene TRBD1, 6 bases. Trimming removed 4 bases from V and 6 bases from J, with 16 bases in between. The germline gives CDR1 MDHEN, CDR2 SYDVKM. The CDR3 is made up of 15 amino acids. CDR3 sequence reads: CASSSPTGLVNTIYF. DNA of the CDR3: TGTGCCAGCAGTTCCCCCACAGGGCTGGTAAACACCATATATTTT.

The gene calls are TRBV30 and TRBJ2-5; the match to TRBD2 covers 10 bases. V was clipped by 1 base and J by 5 bases; unmatched bases: 7. The germline V gene encodes CDR1 GTSNPN and CDR2 SVGIG (reference sequence). This CDR3 has 15 amino acids. In nucleotides, the CDR3 is TGTGCCTGGAGTGAAGCGGGAGGGCCGGATGAGACCCAGTACTTC. This codes for CAWSEAGGPDETQYF.

The V gene is TRBV7-6, the J gene TRBJ2-7, with 7 bases fitting TRBD1. CDR3 length equals 15 residues. With 5 bases clipped from V and 4 bases from J, the junction kept 11 bases outside the gene matches. Germline CDR1 SGHVS, CDR2 FNYEAQ. For the CDR3, the DNA is TGTGCCAGCAGCAAGGGGACAGATTATTATTACGAGCAGTACTTC. It codes for CASSKGTDYYYEQYF.

The chain recombines TRBV30 with TRBJ2-7; 10 bases align to TRBD2. Germline V gene data show CDR1 as GTSNPN and CDR2 as SVGIG (reference sequence). This CDR3 has 13 residues. The J segment lost 6 bases and the V segment lost 6 bases, leaving 8 bases of the junction unmatched. CDR3 region: CACGRASGSEQYF. The DNA for the CDR3 is TGTGCCTGCGGGAGGGCTAGCGGGAGCGAGCAGTACTTC.

The chain has TRBV27 and TRBJ2-7; 11 bases are shared with TRBD2. Germline CDR1 is MNHEY and CDR2 is SMNVEV (reference sequence). CDR3 size: 16 residues. J lost 4 bases, V lost 5 bases, and 10 bases had no gene match. The CDR3 loop reads CASSQPPGLAVYEQYF. CDR3 sequence (DNA): TGTGCCAGCAGTCAACCTCCGGGACTAGCGGTATACGAGCAGTACTTC.

The rearrangement uses TRBV30 and TRBJ1-1; D unclear. CDR1 and CDR2 from the germline V gene are GTSNPN and SVGIG (reference sequence). This CDR3 comprises 12 residues. Trimming cost V 2 bases and J 3 bases, with 7 bases left between them. Written as DNA, the CDR3 is TGTGCCTGGAGTACGACCCACACTGAAGCTTTCTTT. Its translation is CAWSTTHTEAFF. Full variable domain (remainder filled in from reference TRBV30 and TRBJ1-1): SQTIHQWPATLVQPVGSPLSLECTVEGTSNPNLYWYRQAAGRGLQLLFYSVGIGQISSEVPQNLSASRPQDRQFILSSKKLLLSDSGFYLCAWSTTHTEAFFGQGTRLTVV.

The V gene is TRBV5-1, the J gene TRBJ2-3; 7 bases map to TRBD2. The CDR3 sequence is 13 residues long. After removal of 0 bases from V and 8 bases from J, the junction contained 3 bases not matched to a gene. CDR1 is SGHRS and CDR2 is YFSETQ in the germline V gene. CDR3 amino acids: CASSLEAGLTQYF. The CDR3, as DNA: TGCGCCAGCAGCTTGGAAGCGGGACTTACGCAGTATTTT.

This sequence joins TRBV10-3 and TRBJ2-7, with a weak D call TRBD2 (6 bases). V lost 2 bases, J lost 0 bases, and 8 bases lay in between. CDR1 and CDR2 (germline): ENHRY, SYGVKD. The CDR3 loop spans 14 amino acids. The CDR3 sequence: CAISERTNSYEQYF. CDR3 in DNA: TGTGCCATCAGTGAGAGGACTAACTCCTACGAGCAGTACTTC.

In DNA form, the CDR3 reads TGTGCCAGCACCTCCGACAGGGAAGGTGAGCAGTTCTTC. Protein product: CASTSDREGEQFF. The J gene is TRBJ2-1, the V gene TRBV2; 7 bases match TRBD1. Germline V gene data show CDR1 as SNHLY and CDR2 as FYNNEI. The V and J ends lost 7 bases and 9 bases, in that order; junction bases with no gene match: 9. CDR3 length equals 13 residues.

V is TRBV4-1 and J is TRBJ1-2; possible D gene TRBD1, 5 bases. V was shortened by 0 bases and J by 4 bases, with 21 bases between the two germline ends. The CDR3 extends over 18 amino acids. CDR1 and CDR2 (germline): MGHRA, YSYEKL. CDR3 DNA sequence: TGCGCCAGCAGCCAAGAAGGGGTCCGGGGCGCGGGAGCCTATGGCTACACCTTC. Translation gives CASSQEGVRGAGAYGYTF.

This clone occurred once. The chain uses TRBV14 and TRBJ2-2; D possibly matches TRBD1 or TRBD2 (5 bases each). The V end lost 4 bases, the J end lost 4 bases, and 13 bases lay between the germline ends. The germline CDR1 and CDR2 sequences are SGHDN and FVKESK. The length of the CDR3 is 15 residues. The CDR3 sequence is CASSRWERGTGELFF. The CDR3 DNA is TGTGCCAGCAGCCGCTGGGAGAGGGGCACCGGGGAGCTGTTTTTT.

V gene TRBV7-3 combines with J gene TRBJ2-3, with D unclear. The CDR3 is 13 residues long. CDR1 and CDR2 from the germline V gene are SGHTA and FQGTGA. Trimming removed 1 base from V and 5 bases from J, with 7 bases in between. The CDR3 loop is CASSLMTGDTQYF. The CDR3 DNA is TGTGCCAGCAGCTTAATGACCGGAGATACGCAGTATTTT.

This chain joins TRBV19 and TRBJ2-3, with 8 bases fitting TRBD2. The ends lost 6 bases at V and 2 bases at J; junction bases unmatched: 7. The CDR3 runs 15 residues. CDR1 is LNHDA and CDR2 is SQIVND in the germline V gene (reference sequence). CDR3 nucleotides: TGTGCCAGTAGAGGGCTAGCGGGCCTCACAGATACGCAGTATTTT. Protein product: CASRGLAGLTDTQYF. The full variable domain, with the rest looked up from reference TRBV19 and TRBJ2-3, is DGGITQSPKYLFRKEGQNVTLSCEQNLNHDAMYWYRQDPGQGLRLIYYSQIVNDFQKGDIAEGYSVSREKKESFPLTVTSAQKNPTAFYLCASRGLAGLTDTQYFGPGTRLTVL.

The chain carries TRBV5-1 and TRBJ2-2, with 9 bases aligning to TRBD1. V gave up 0 bases and J gave up 3 bases; unmatched junction bases: 3. Germline assignment: CDR1 SGHRS and CDR2 YFSETQ. CDR3 length equals 16 residues. The CDR3 DNA is TGCGCCAGCAGCTTGGGGGGACAGGGAGACACCGGGGAGCTGTTTTTT. Its translation: CASSLGGQGDTGELFF.

This sequence joins TRBV5-1 and TRBJ1-1; no definite D call. The germline V gene encodes CDR1 SGHRS and CDR2 YFSETQ. This CDR3 has 16 amino acids. V shed 3 bases and J shed 0 bases, with 15 bases lying between them. The CDR3 nucleotides read TGCGCCAGCAGCTCCTCTTCAGGAGGTGTGAACACTGAAGCTTTCTTT. Its translation: CASSSSSGGVNTEAFF.

The gene calls are TRBV7-2 and TRBJ2-3; the match to TRBD1 covers 8 bases. This CDR3 has 15 amino acids. Germline assignment: CDR1 SGHTA and CDR2 FQGNSA. The ends lost 8 bases at V and 0 bases at J; junction bases unmatched: 7. CDR3 amino acids: CASGTGGPSTDTQYF. In nucleotides, the CDR3 is TGTGCCAGCGGGACAGGAGGGCCTAGCACAGATACGCAGTATTTT.

J is TRBJ1-5 and V is TRBV29-1; D ambiguous. The CDR3 has 12 residues. Trimming took off 4 bases at V and 4 bases at J, with 8 bases between the two ends. Germline V gene data show CDR1 as SQVTM and CDR2 as ANQGSEA. This CDR3 is CSVVQPNQPQHF. The CDR3 bases are TGCAGCGTTGTACAGCCTAATCAGCCCCAGCATTTT.

This clone was counted between two and nine times. This chain connects TRBV5-1 to TRBJ2-5, with 7 bases matching TRBD2. Germline V CDR1 and CDR2: SGHRS, YFSETQ. The CDR3 loop spans 14 amino acids. V trimming: 6 bases; J trimming: 0 bases; junction bases outside the gene matches: 5. The CDR3 coding sequence is TGCGCCAGCAAACGGGAGGACTACCAAGAGACCCAGTACTTC. This translates into CASKREDYQETQYF.

This clone occurred once. The V and J genes are TRBV28 and TRBJ2-7, with 10 bases fitting TRBD2. Germline-derived CDR1 and CDR2 are MDHEN and SYDVKM. J was trimmed by 4 bases and V by 10 bases; bases with no gene match: 7. The CDR3 is 13 amino acids. As DNA, the CDR3 is TGTGCCATCTCCCCAGCGGGAGGGTACGAGCAGTACTTC. It specifies CAISPAGGYEQYF.

This clone was seen a handful of times. This chain joins TRBV19 and TRBJ1-5, with D uncertain. The V gene lost 0 bases and the J gene lost 5 bases, with 11 bases spanning the gap. Germline values: CDR1 LNHDA, CDR2 SQIVND (reference sequence). The CDR3 runs 15 residues. The CDR3 DNA reads TGTGCCAGTAGTATAGAACGATCGGGTGATCAGCCCCAGCATTTT. Protein product: CASSIERSGDQPQHF.

This clone was seen more than once but under ten times. The CDR3 reads CASSPRGYGDQPQHF. DNA of the CDR3: TGTGCCAGCAGTCCAAGGGGATACGGGGATCAGCCCCAGCATTTT. The V call is TRBV6-5, the J call TRBJ1-5; weak D call: TRBD1 (5 bases). Germline V gene sequence: CDR1 MNHEY, CDR2 SVGAGI. V dropped 5 bases and J dropped 5 bases, with 16 bases sitting between them. The CDR3 runs 15 residues.

V gene TRBV28 combines with J gene TRBJ1-4, with 8 bases matching TRBD1. V trimming: 4 bases; J trimming: 8 bases; junction bases outside the gene matches: 6. The CDR3 is 14 amino acids. Germline CDR1 MDHEN, CDR2 SYDVKM. Written as DNA, the CDR3 is TGTGCCAGCAGTTCCCCAGGGGGCTCGGAAAAACTGTTTTTT. Residues: CASSSPGGSEKLFF.

V is TRBV2 and J is TRBJ2-3, with D possibly TRBD2 on 6 matching bases. The CDR3 runs 13 residues. Trimming pared 6 bases from V and 2 bases from J, leaving 9 bases between. Germline V gene data show CDR1 as SNHLY and CDR2 as FYNNEI. The CDR3 reads CASRGGNTDTQYF. Written as DNA, the CDR3 is TGTGCCAGCAGGGGGGGAAACACAGATACGCAGTATTTT.

There are a few counts of this clone. This chain joins TRBV7-3 and TRBJ2-3; D not resolved. CDR1 and CDR2 from the germline V gene are SGHTA and FQGTGA. The CDR3 totals 13 residues. Trimming cost V 2 bases and J 6 bases, with 9 bases left between them. CDR3 nucleotides: TGTGCCAGCAGCTTACAGCAAGGTGATACGCAGTATTTT. It encodes CASSLQQGDTQYF. Combining the CDR3 with reference TRBV7-3 and TRBJ2-3 gives the whole variable domain GAGVSQTPSNKVTEKGKYVELRCDPISGHTALYWYRQSLGQGPEFLIYFQGTGAADDSGLPNDRFFAVRPEGSVSTLKIQRTERGDSAVYLCASSLQQGDTQYFGPGTRLTVL.

This chain links TRBV25-1 with TRBJ2-7, with D hard to call. CDR1 and CDR2 from the germline V gene are MGHDK and SYGVNS. Deletions cut 0 bases from V and 2 bases from J, with 8 bases between. The CDR3 length is 14 residues. The CDR3 here is CASSEYGQPYEQYF. The CDR3 coding sequence is TGTGCCAGCAGTGAATATGGGCAGCCCTACGAGCAGTACTTC.